This paragraph reports one TCR beta chain. These data come from a study of cytomegalovirus exposure and HLA in healthy donors. With 60 Vbeta and 13 Jbeta primers, the PCR was carried out. Generated by immunoSEQ multiplex PCR, the TCRdb table keeps only in-frame clones and is missing some. The repertoire includes roughly 86,000 clones, about three quarters of them detected once, and under 8% sits in the top ten. The receptor was isolated from a man aged 50-59 years in good health and CMV-seropositive. Sequenced input: PBMCs.

CDR3 in DNA: TGTGCCAGTACCGAGAGAGGGGGGGATCTGTATACGCAGTATTTT. Translation: CASTERGGDLYTQYF. The gene calls are TRBV19 and TRBJ2-3; perhaps TRBD2 as D (7 bases). The V gene's germline CDR1 is LNHDA and CDR2 SQIVND (reference sequence). The CDR3 extends over 15 amino acids. V was trimmed by 7 bases and J by 7 bases, leaving 21 bases between them.